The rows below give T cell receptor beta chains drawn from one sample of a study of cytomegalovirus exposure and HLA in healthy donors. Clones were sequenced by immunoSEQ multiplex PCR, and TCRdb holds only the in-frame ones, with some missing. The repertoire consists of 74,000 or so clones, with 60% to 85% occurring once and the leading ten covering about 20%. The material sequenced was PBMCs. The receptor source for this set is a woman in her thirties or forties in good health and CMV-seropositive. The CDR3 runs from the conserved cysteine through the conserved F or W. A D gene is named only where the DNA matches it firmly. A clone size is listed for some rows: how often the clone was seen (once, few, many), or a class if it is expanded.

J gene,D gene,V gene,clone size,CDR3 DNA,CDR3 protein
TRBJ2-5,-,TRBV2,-,TGTGCCAGCAGTGAAGTACGTAGAGCGGCCCAAGAGACCCAGTACTTC,CASSEVRRAAQETQYF
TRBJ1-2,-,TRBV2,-,TGTGCCAGCAGTGACAGGGCGGGATATGGCTACACCTTC,CASSDRAGYGYTF
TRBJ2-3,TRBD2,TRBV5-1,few,TGCGCCAGCGGGCGGGGGATCACAGATACGCAGTATTTT,CASGRGITDTQYF
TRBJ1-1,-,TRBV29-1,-,TGCAGCGTTGTTCGAGCGAACACTGAAGCTTTCTTT,CSVVRANTEAFF
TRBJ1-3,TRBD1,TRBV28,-,TGTGCCAGCAGTTTAGCCGGGGGACAGGGCGGAAACACCATATATTTT,CASSLAGGQGGNTIYF
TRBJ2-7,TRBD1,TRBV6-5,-,TGTGCCAGCAGCCGACAAGGGACAGACTACGAGCAGTACTTC,CASSRQGTDYEQYF
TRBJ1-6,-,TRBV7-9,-,TGTGCCAGCAGCTTAGGACAGGCCTCACCCCTCCACTTT,CASSLGQASPLHF
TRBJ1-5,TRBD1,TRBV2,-,TGTGCCAGCAGTTACAGGGGGACTCGGAATCAGCCCCAGCATTTT,CASSYRGTRNQPQHF
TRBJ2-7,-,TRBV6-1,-,TGTGCCAGCAGTGAGCCCGCTAGGAACGAGCAGTACTTC,CASSEPARNEQYF
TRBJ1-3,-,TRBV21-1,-,TGTGCCAGCAGCAAAGTAAGGGGACTGGAAAACACCATATATTTT,CASSKVRGLENTIYF
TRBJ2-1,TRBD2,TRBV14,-,TGTGCCAGCAACAAAGCGGGAAGCTCCTACAATGAGCAGTTCTTC,CASNKAGSSYNEQFF
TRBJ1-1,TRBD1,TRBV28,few,TGTGCCAGCAGGCCGACAGGGACAGGATTGTCACTGGAAGCTTTCTTT,CASRPTGTGLSLEAFF
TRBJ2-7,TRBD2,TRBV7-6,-,TGTGCCAGCAGCACGGGACTAGCGGGAACCTACGAGCAGTACTTC,CASSTGLAGTYEQYF
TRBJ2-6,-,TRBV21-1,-,TGTGCCAGCAGCTTTAACAGGGCTAGGTGCTCTGGGGCCAACGTCCTGACTTTC,CASSFNRARCSGANVLTF
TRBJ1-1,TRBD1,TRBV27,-,TGTGCCAGCAGTCGGGACAGGGGAGGCACTGAAGCTTTCTTT,CASSRDRGGTEAFF
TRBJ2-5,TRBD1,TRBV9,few,TGTGCCAGCAGCGTACGCCCATCAGGGGGCATAGAGACCCAGTACTTC,CASSVRPSGGIETQYF
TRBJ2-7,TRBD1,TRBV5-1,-,TGCGCCAGCAGCTTACGACAGGGGACCTACGAGCAGTACTTC,CASSLRQGTYEQYF
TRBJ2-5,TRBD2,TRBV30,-,TGTGCCTGGAGTCTCCGCGGGGGAGAGACCCAGTACTTC,CAWSLRGGETQYF
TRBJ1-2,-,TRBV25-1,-,TGTGCCAGCAGTGTTACAGGGAGAAACTATGGCTACACCTTC,CASSVTGRNYGYTF
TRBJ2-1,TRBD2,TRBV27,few,TGTGCCAGCAGTACCTACGCTCCCGGGGAATTACTTAGCGGGAGCTCCTACAATGAGCAGTTCTTC,CASSTYAPGELLSGSSYNEQFF
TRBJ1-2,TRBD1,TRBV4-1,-,TGCGCCAGCAGCCACGCCACGACAGGGCAATTTAACTATGGCTACACCTTC,CASSHATTGQFNYGYTF
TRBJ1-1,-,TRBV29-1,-,TGCAGCGGTGGCCAGGGGAGGAACACTGAAGCTTTCTTT,CSGGQGRNTEAFF
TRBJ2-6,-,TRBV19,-,TGTGCCAGTAGTATTGGCCGGGGGAGCTCTGGGGCCAACGTCCTGACTTTC,CASSIGRGSSGANVLTF
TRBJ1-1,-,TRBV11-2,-,TGTGCCAGCAGCTTAGTGGGGAGGGGGAACACTGAAGCTTTCTTT,CASSLVGRGNTEAFF
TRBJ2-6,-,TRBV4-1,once,TGCGCCAGCAGCCAACCCAGGGCTTCTGGGGCCAACGTCCTGACTTTC,CASSQPRASGANVLTF
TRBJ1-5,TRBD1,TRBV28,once,TGTGCCAGCACTTCCGGGACAGGGGAATTCTATAGCAATCAGCCCCAGCATTTT,CASTSGTGEFYSNQPQHF
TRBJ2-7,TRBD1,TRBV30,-,TGTGCCTGGAGTGCGACAGGGTACGAGCAGTACTTC,CAWSATGYEQYF
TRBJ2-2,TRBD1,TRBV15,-,TGTGCCACCAGCAGCGCCCCAGGGGGCGCGAACACCGGGGAGCTGTTTTTT,CATSSAPGGANTGELFF
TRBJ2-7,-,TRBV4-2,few,TGTGCCAGCAGCCAAGATGTCCCTTCCTACGAGCAGTACTTC,CASSQDVPSYEQYF
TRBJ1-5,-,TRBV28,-,TGTGCCAGCAGACCACAGGGTTATCAGCCCCAGCATTTT,CASRPQGYQPQHF
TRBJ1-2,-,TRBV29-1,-,TGCAGCGTTAGGAGTAAAAACACAGGGTTGGGAAACTATGGCTACACCTTC,CSVRSKNTGLGNYGYTF
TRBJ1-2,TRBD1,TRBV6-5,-,TGTGCCAGCAGTTCGGGGACAGAAGGCTACACCTTC,CASSSGTEGYTF
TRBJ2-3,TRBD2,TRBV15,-,TGTGCCACGGGTAGACTGCGGGGGAGACCAGATACGCAGTATTTT,CATGRLRGRPDTQYF
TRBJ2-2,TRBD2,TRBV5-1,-,TGCGCCAGCAGCTTGGGGACTAGGGACACCGGGGAGCTGTTTTTT,CASSLGTRDTGELFF